What follows are 31 T cell receptor beta chains derived from one specimen sequenced in a study of blood T cell repertoires in COVID-19. Assay: immunoSEQ multiplex PCR; the TCRdb copy retains only in-frame clones and omits some. The top ten clones hold about 1% of a sample with fewer than 140,000 clones, about 64% of them seen once. The sample comprised peripheral blood. These receptors were obtained from a human donor with acute or convalescent COVID-19. The donor label of this sample is uncertain.

V gene TRBV5-6 combines with J gene TRBJ1-3, with TRBD1 matching over 7 bases. Germline V gene sequence: CDR1 SGHDT, CDR2 YYEEEE. Germline trimming cut 1 base from V and 3 bases from J; bases unmatched to any gene: 7. There are 16 residues in the CDR3. CDR3 in amino acids: CASSLLTGVSGNTIYF. In nucleotides, the CDR3 is TGTGCCAGCAGCTTGTTAACAGGGGTTAGTGGAAACACCATATATTTT.

In DNA form, the CDR3 reads TGTGCCAGCAGCTTGGCAGGATCGCAAAATGAGCAGTTCTTC. This sequence encodes CASSLAGSQNEQFF. The chain is built from TRBV5-5 and TRBJ2-1, with D unclear. CDR1 and CDR2 from the germline V gene are SGHKS and YYEKEE (reference sequence). This CDR3 has 14 amino acids. V dropped 0 bases and J dropped 7 bases, with 11 bases sitting between them.

This rearrangement joins TRBV7-2 to TRBJ2-1; 10 nucleotides align to TRBD1. The CDR3 is made up of 14 amino acids. V trimming: 5 bases; J trimming: 9 bases; junction bases outside the gene matches: 7. Looked up from germline, CDR1 is SGHTA and CDR2 is FQGNSA. This chain's CDR3 is CASSLDRGRSEQFF. CDR3 nucleotide sequence: TGTGCCAGCAGCCTCGACAGGGGGCGGAGTGAGCAGTTCTTC.

V gene TRBV3-1 (or the pseudogene TRBV3-2) combines with J gene TRBJ1-6; D not resolved. Germline values: CDR1 LGHDT, CDR2 YNNKEL (reference sequence). The CDR3 extends over 11 amino acids. Trimming stripped 4 bases from V and 14 bases from J, with 9 bases between. The CDR3 coding sequence is TGTGCCAGCAGCCGAGGTGCGGCCCTCCACTTT. The encoded protein is CASSRGAALHF.

The rearrangement uses TRBV7-3 and TRBJ2-3, with TRBD2 matching over 7 bases. The V gene end was trimmed by 5 bases and the J gene end by 5 bases; junction bases not matched to a gene: 10. Germline V gene lookup returns CDR1 SGHTA and CDR2 FQGTGA. The CDR3 is 15 amino acids. The CDR3 is CASSPGSGVRDTQYF. The CDR3 DNA reads as TGTGCCAGCAGCCCCGGGAGCGGGGTTCGAGATACGCAGTATTTT.

In this sample, this clone turned up a few times. CDR3: CASSQELTAYEQFF. DNA for the CDR3: TGTGCCAGCAGCCAAGAGTTGACAGCTTATGAGCAGTTCTTC. The V gene is TRBV14, the J gene TRBJ2-1; a possible D gene is TRBD1 (5 bases). V dropped 0 bases and J dropped 8 bases, with 11 bases sitting between them. CDR1 and CDR2 from the germline V gene are SGHDN and FVKESK. The CDR3 covers 14 residues.

In this sample, this clone turned up a few times. The rearrangement uses TRBV5-4 and TRBJ2-2, with TRBD1 identical over 9 bases. This CDR3 is built from 15 residues. Looked up from germline, CDR1 is SGHNT and CDR2 is YYREEE (reference sequence). Trimming cost V 4 bases and J 1 base; bases outside gene matches: 2. Here the CDR3 DNA reads TGTGCCAGCAGCGAGGGACAGGGGAACACCGGGGAGCTGTTTTTT. Encoded protein: CASSEGQGNTGELFF.

The chain employs TRBV19 and TRBJ2-5; the match to TRBD2 covers 12 bases. The CDR3 contains 16 residues. Germline CDR1 is LNHDA and CDR2 is SQIVND (reference sequence). V lost 4 bases to trimming and J lost 2 bases; unmatched junction nucleotides: 5. The CDR3 protein is CASSRRTSGEQETQYF. CDR3 DNA sequence: TGTGCCAGTAGTAGGAGGACTAGCGGGGAACAAGAGACCCAGTACTTC.

This chain joins TRBV6-2 or TRBV6-3 and TRBJ1-6; D may be TRBD1 (5 bases). The CDR3 extends over 13 amino acids. V lost 2 bases to trimming and J lost 9 bases, with 8 bases between them. Germline CDR1 MNHEY, CDR2 SVGEGT. The CDR3 nucleotides read TGTGCCAGCAGTTACCTGGACACTTCACCCCTCCACTTT. Translating it yields CASSYLDTSPLHF.

CDR3 sequence: CASSSFGTANQPQHF. The CDR3 DNA sequence: TGTGCCAGCAGCTCTTTCGGGACAGCGAATCAGCCCCAGCATTTT. The J gene is TRBJ1-5, the V gene TRBV7-2; TRBD1 matches 7 bases. The V segment lost 4 bases and the J segment 4 bases; nucleotides outside the gene matches: 7. The CDR3 consists of 15 residues. Germline assignment: CDR1 SGHTA and CDR2 FQGNSA.

Points on this clone: Within the sample, other DNA sequences also encode this same CDR3. The gene calls are TRBV7-9 and TRBJ1-1; no reliable D call. The CDR3 is 12 amino acids. V was cut by 6 bases and J by 1 base, with 6 bases left in between. Germline V gives CDR1 SEHNR, CDR2 FQNEAQ (reference sequence). CDR3 nucleotide sequence: TGTGCCAGCAGTAGAGGGAACACTGAAGCTTTCTTT. Protein sequence: CASSRGNTEAFF.

The V and J genes are TRBV5-4 and TRBJ2-5; 7 bases line up with TRBD2. The trim removed 1 base at V and 5 bases at J, leaving 2 bases unmatched. From germline, CDR1 is SGHNT and CDR2 YYREEE (reference sequence). The CDR3 is 13 residues long. The CDR3 coding sequence is TGTGCCAGCAGCTTGTTGGGGGGGGAGACCCAGTACTTC. This translates into CASSLLGGETQYF.

J is TRBJ2-3 and V is TRBV10-3, with 11 bases fitting TRBD2. The CDR3 is 14 amino acids. V gave up 11 bases and J gave up 1 base; unmatched junction bases: 5. Germline CDR1 is ENHRY and CDR2 is SYGVKD. CDR3 amino acids: CASSTSGGTDTQYF. In DNA form, the CDR3 reads TGTGCCTCCTCGACTAGCGGGGGCACAGATACGCAGTATTTT.

The chain recombines TRBV6-6 with TRBJ2-1; a possible D gene is TRBD1 (5 bases). V was cut by 5 bases and J by 3 bases, with 17 bases left in between. Per germline, CDR1 MNHNY and CDR2 SVGAGI (reference sequence). This CDR3 spans 16 amino acids. CDR3: CASSNPAQRGYNEQFF. The CDR3 bases are TGTGCCAGCAGTAACCCGGCCCAAAGGGGCTACAATGAGCAGTTCTTC.

The table lists this clone with a few counts. The rearrangement joins TRBV18 to TRBJ2-3; D gene ambiguous. This CDR3 is 14 amino acids long. Looked up from germline, CDR1 is KGHSH and CDR2 is LQKENI. V was trimmed by 4 bases and J by 0 bases, leaving 8 bases between them. The CDR3 DNA reads TGTGCCAGCTCACGAAGTGCGAGCACAGATACGCAGTATTTT. Translating gives CASSRSASTDTQYF.

The rearrangement joins TRBV5-8 to TRBJ1-1; 7 positions agree with TRBD1. Looked up from germline, CDR1 is SGHTS and CDR2 is YDEGEE. With 4 bases clipped from V and 5 bases from J, the junction kept 5 bases outside the gene matches. The CDR3 loop spans 13 amino acids. The CDR3 DNA reads as TGTGCCAGCAGCCTAAACAGGGGTACTGAAGCTTTCTTT. As protein: CASSLNRGTEAFF. The variable domain in full, completed from reference TRBV5-8 and TRBJ1-1, reads EAGVTQSPTHLIKTRGQQATLRCSPISGHTSVYWYQQALGLGLQFLLWYDEGEERNRGNFPPRFSGRQFPNYSSELNVNALELEDSALYLCASSLNRGTEAFFGQGTRLTVV.

V usage is TRBV10-3 and J usage is TRBJ2-1; 11 bases line up with TRBD1. V shed 6 bases and J 6 bases; nucleotides not matched to a gene: 7. The CDR3 contains 15 residues. Germline V gives CDR1 ENHRY, CDR2 SYGVKD. The CDR3 sequence: CAISHGQGAFNEQFF. CDR3 sequence (DNA): TGTGCCATCAGCCACGGACAGGGGGCTTTCAATGAGCAGTTCTTC.

J is TRBJ2-5 and V is TRBV5-6; a possible D gene is TRBD1 (6 bases). Germline V gives CDR1 SGHDT, CDR2 YYEEEE. V lost 4 bases and J 4 bases, leaving 17 bases between the germline ends. The CDR3 extends over 15 amino acids. The CDR3 DNA is TGTGCCAGCAGCGCCCACAGGGATTATCGAGAGACCCAGTACTTC. Its translation is CASSAHRDYRETQYF.

The rearrangement uses TRBV4-1 and TRBJ2-2, with TRBD2 matching 12 bases. The CDR3 sequence is 18 residues long. The J segment lost 0 bases and the V segment lost 1 base, leaving 3 bases of the junction unmatched. From germline, CDR1 is MGHRA and CDR2 YSYEKL. The CDR3 nucleotides read TGCGCCAGCAGCCAAGGGACTAGCGGGGCCGCGAACACCGGGGAGCTGTTTTTT. Residues: CASSQGTSGAANTGELFF.

The rearrangement uses TRBV19 and TRBJ1-5, with D tentatively TRBD1 (5 bases). CDR1 LNHDA and CDR2 SQIVND come from the germline V gene (reference sequence). The V and J ends lost 2 bases and 3 bases respectively, with 11 bases between them. The CDR3 length is 15 residues. CDR3 DNA: TGTGCCAGTAGTATATCAGGGAAGGTCAATCAGCCCCAGCATTTT. Its translation is CASSISGKVNQPQHF.

At least ten counts were recorded for this clone. The V gene is TRBV2, the J gene TRBJ1-2, with D possibly TRBD1 on 6 matching bases. Germline CDR1 reads SNHLY; CDR2 reads FYNNEI. Trimming cost V 3 bases and J 4 bases, with 12 bases left between them. The length of the CDR3 is 14 residues. CDR3 residues: CASSEGRGPYGYTF. The CDR3 DNA follows: TGTGCCAGCAGTGAGGGGCGGGGGCCCTATGGCTACACCTTC.

In DNA form, the CDR3 reads TGTGCCAGCAGCCAGGACAATATGGGCTACACCTTC. It is translated as CASSQDNMGYTF. The genes are TRBV7-2 and TRBJ1-2; a weak D match, TRBD1 (5 bases). This CDR3 comprises 12 residues. Per the germline V gene, CDR1 is SGHTA and CDR2 is FQGNSA. V was shortened by 5 bases and J by 8 bases, with 12 bases between the two germline ends.

V is TRBV20-1 and J is TRBJ2-2, with D perhaps matching TRBD1 (6 bases). V was cut by 3 bases and J by 0 bases, with 17 bases left in between. The CDR3 runs to 17 residues. The V gene's germline CDR1 is DFQATT and CDR2 SNEGSKA (reference sequence). The CDR3 DNA sequence: TGCAGTGCTAGTAGCAGGGGCGGATGTACGAACACCGGGGAGCTGTTTTTT. It yields the protein CSASSRGGCTNTGELFF.

The chain is built from TRBV27 and TRBJ1-1, with D tentatively TRBD1 (6 bases). Trimming shortened V by 5 bases and J by 0 bases, and 13 bases separated the two germline ends. The CDR3 runs 15 residues. The germline gives CDR1 MNHEY, CDR2 SMNVEV (reference sequence). The CDR3 protein is CASSTRDTMNTEAFF. CDR3 in DNA: TGTGCCAGCAGTACCCGGGACACCATGAACACTGAAGCTTTCTTT.

This clone was detected only once. This chain joins TRBV5-1 and TRBJ2-2; the D gene is possibly TRBD1 (6 bases). V lost 4 bases to trimming and J lost 9 bases, with 10 bases between them. The germline gives CDR1 SGHRS, CDR2 YFSETQ. This CDR3 has 12 amino acids. The chain's CDR3 is CASSAQGRELFF. The CDR3 region has the DNA TGCGCCAGCAGCGCACAGGGCCGGGAGCTGTTTTTT.

The rearrangement joins TRBV25-1 to TRBJ1-5; D is undetermined. CDR3 size: 12 residues. The germline gives CDR1 MGHDK, CDR2 SYGVNS. The V end lost 5 bases, the J end lost 0 bases, and 2 bases lay between the germline ends. The CDR3 bases are TGTGCCAGCAGTCTTAGCAATCAGCCCCAGCATTTT. It translates to CASSLSNQPQHF.

There are a few counts of this clone. The rearrangement links TRBV5-5 to TRBJ1-1, with 7 bases identical to TRBD1. V lost 5 bases, J lost 5 bases, and 6 bases stayed unmatched. Germline CDR1 and CDR2: SGHKS and YYEKEE (reference sequence). The CDR3 has 13 residues. The CDR3 DNA follows: TGTGCCAGCAGTCTGACAGGGAGGACTGAAGCTTTCTTT. This translates into CASSLTGRTEAFF.

This sequence joins TRBV4-1 and TRBJ1-2, with D possibly TRBD1 on 6 matching bases. Germline assignment: CDR1 MGHRA and CDR2 YSYEKL. Trimming cost V 2 bases and J 7 bases, with 14 bases left between them. This CDR3 has 14 amino acids. CDR3 bases: TGCGCCAGCAGCCAACAAACAGGGAGCGGTGGCTACACCTTC. Its translation is CASSQQTGSGGYTF.

This clone came up a few times. The chain recombines TRBV11-3 with TRBJ2-1, with D unclear. V lost 8 bases and J lost 6, with 14 bases in between. This CDR3 spans 13 amino acids. Germline V gives CDR1 SGHNT, CDR2 YENEEA. CDR3 loop: CASGQPPSNEQFF. In DNA, the CDR3 is TGTGCCAGCGGCCAACCCCCTAGCAATGAGCAGTTCTTC.

The genes are TRBV3-1 (or the pseudogene TRBV3-2) and TRBJ1-6; D remains ambiguous. Germline V CDR1 and CDR2: LGHDT, YNNKEL (reference sequence). The CDR3 runs to 14 residues. V lost 0 bases and J lost 9, with 9 bases in between. CDR3 bases: TGTGCCAGCAGCCAAGATATCGGTGGTTCACCCCTCCACTTT. It is translated as CASSQDIGGSPLHF.

The chain is built from TRBV28 and TRBJ2-7; no definite D call. Trimming shortened V by 1 base and J by 3 bases, and 4 bases separated the two germline ends. Germline-derived CDR1 and CDR2 are MDHEN and SYDVKM. There are 12 residues in the CDR3. CDR3 sequence: CASSLFLYEQYF. The CDR3 DNA sequence: TGTGCCAGCAGTTTATTCCTCTACGAGCAGTACTTC. The full variable domain, completed using reference TRBV28 and TRBJ2-7, is DVKVTQSSRYLVKRTGEKVFLECVQDMDHENMFWYRQDPGLGLRLIYFSYDVKMKEKGDIPEGYSVSREKKERFSLILESASTNQTSMYLCASSLFLYEQYFGPGTRLTVT.